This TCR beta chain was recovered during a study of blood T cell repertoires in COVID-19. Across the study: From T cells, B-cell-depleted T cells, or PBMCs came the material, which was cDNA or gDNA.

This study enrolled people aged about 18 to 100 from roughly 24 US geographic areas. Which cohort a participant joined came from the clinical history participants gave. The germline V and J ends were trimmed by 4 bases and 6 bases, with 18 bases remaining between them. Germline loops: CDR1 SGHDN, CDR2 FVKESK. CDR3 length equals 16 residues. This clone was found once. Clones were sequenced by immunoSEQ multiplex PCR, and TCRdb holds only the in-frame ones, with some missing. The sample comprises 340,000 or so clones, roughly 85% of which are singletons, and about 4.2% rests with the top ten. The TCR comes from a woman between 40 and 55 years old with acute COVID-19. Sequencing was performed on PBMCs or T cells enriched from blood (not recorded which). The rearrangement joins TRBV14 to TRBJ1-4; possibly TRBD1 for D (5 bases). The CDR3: CASSPLSTGGYEKLFF. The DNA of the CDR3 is TGTGCCAGCAGCCCCCTATCAACAGGTGGTTATGAAAAACTGTTTTTT.